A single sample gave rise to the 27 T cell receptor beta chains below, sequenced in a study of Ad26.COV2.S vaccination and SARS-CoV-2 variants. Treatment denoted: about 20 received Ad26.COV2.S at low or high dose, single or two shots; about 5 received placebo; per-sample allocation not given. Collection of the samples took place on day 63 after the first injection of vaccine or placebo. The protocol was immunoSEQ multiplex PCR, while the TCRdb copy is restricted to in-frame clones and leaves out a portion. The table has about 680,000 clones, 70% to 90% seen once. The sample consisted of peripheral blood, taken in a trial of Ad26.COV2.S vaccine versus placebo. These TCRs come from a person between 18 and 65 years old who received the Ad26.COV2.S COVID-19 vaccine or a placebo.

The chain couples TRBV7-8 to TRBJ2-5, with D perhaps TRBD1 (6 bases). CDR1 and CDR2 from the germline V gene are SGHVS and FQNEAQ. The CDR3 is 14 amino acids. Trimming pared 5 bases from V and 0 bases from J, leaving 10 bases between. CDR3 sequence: CASSRRDNQETQYF. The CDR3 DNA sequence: TGTGCCAGCAGCCGCCGGGACAACCAAGAGACCCAGTACTTC. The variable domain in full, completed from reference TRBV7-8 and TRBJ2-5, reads GAGVSQSPRYKVAKRGQDVALRCDPISGHVSLFWYQQALGQGPEFLTYFQNEAQLDKSGLPSDRFFAERPEGSVSTLKIQRTQQEDSAVYLCASSRRDNQETQYFGPGTRLLVL.

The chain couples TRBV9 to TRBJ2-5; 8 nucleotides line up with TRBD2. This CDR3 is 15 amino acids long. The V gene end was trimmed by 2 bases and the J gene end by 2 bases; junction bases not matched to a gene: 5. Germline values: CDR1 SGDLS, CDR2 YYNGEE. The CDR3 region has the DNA TGTGCCAGCAGCGTGGGGACTAGGAGACAAGAGACCCAGTACTTC. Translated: CASSVGTRRQETQYF.

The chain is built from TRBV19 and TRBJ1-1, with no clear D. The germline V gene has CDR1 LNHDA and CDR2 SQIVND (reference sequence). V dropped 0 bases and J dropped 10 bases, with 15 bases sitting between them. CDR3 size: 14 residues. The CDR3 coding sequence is TGTGCCAGTAGTATAGACCGAACGACTGGGCGAGCTTTCTTT. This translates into CASSIDRTTGRAFF.

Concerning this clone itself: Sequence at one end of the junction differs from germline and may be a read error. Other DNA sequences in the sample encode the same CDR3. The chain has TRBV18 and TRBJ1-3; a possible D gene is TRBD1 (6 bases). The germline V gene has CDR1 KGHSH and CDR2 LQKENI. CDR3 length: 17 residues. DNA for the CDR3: TGTGCCAGCTCCCCACCGACAGGCCCGAGCTCTGGAAACACCATATATTTT. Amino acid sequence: CASSPPTGPSSGNTIYF. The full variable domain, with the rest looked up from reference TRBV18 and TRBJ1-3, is NAGVMQNPRHLVRRRGQEARLRCSPMKGHSHVYWYRQLPEEGLKFMVYLQKENIIDESGMPKERFSAEFPKEGPSILRIQQVVRGDSAAYFCASSPPTGPSSGNTIYFGEGSWLTVV.

The CDR3 nucleotides read TGTGCCAGCAGTCCTACGGGTGGGCTCCCTATAGAGCAGTACTTC. Its translation: CASSPTGGLPIEQYF. V gene TRBV6-5 combines with J gene TRBJ2-7; no definite D call. V lost 5 bases, J lost 7 bases, and 21 bases lay in between. Germline values: CDR1 MNHEY, CDR2 SVGAGI. This CDR3 is built from 15 residues.

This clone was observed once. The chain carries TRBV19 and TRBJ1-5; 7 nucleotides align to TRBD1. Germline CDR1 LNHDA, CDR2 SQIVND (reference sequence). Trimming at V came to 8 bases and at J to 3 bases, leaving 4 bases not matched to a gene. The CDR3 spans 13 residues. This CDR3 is CASHRGSNQPQHF. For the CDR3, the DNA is TGTGCCAGTCACAGGGGTTCCAATCAGCCCCAGCATTTT.

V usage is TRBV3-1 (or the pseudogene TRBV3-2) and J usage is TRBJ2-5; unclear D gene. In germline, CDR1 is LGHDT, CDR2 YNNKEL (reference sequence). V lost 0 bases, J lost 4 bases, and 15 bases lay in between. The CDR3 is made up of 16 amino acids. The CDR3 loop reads CASSQDIMGYSETQYF. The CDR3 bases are TGTGCCAGCAGCCAAGATATTATGGGGTACTCAGAGACCCAGTACTTC.

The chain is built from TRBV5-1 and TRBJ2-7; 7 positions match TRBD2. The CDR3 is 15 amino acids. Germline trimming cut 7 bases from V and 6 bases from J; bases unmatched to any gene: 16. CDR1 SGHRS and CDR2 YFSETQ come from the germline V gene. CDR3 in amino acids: CASSKGGATPLEQYF. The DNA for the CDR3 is TGCGCCAGCTCAAAGGGAGGGGCGACTCCCCTCGAGCAGTACTTC. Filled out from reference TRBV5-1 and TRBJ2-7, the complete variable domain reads KAGVTQTPRYLIKTRGQQVTLSCSPISGHRSVSWYQQTPGQGLQFLFEYFSETQRNKGNFPGRFSGRQFSNSRSEMNVSTLELGDSALYLCASSKGGATPLEQYFGPGTRLTVT.

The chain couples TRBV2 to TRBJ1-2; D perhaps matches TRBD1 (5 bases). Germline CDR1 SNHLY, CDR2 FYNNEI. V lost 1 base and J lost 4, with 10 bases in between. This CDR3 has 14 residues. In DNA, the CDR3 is TGTGCCAGCAGTGAAGTGGGACCCGGCTATGGCTACACCTTC. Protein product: CASSEVGPGYGYTF. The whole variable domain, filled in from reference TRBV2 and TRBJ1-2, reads EPEVTQTPSHQVTQMGQEVILRCVPISNHLYFYWYRQILGQKVEFLVSFYNNEISEKSEIFDDQFSVERPDGSNFTLKIRSTKLEDSAMYFCASSEVGPGYGYTFGSGTRLTVV.

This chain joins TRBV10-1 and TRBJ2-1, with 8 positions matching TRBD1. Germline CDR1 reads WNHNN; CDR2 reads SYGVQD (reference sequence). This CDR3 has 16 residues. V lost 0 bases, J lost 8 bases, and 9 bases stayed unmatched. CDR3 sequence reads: CASSESGQGANDEQFF. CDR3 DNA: TGCGCCAGCAGTGAGTCGGGGCAGGGGGCAAACGATGAGCAGTTCTTC.

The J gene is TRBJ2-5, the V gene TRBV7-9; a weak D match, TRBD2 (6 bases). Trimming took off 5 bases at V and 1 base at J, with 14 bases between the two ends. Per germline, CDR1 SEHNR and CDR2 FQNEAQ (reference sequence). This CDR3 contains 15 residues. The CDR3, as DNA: TGTGCCAGCAGCCGGCTGGCGGGGCCCCAAGAGACCCAGTACTTC. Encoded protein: CASSRLAGPQETQYF.

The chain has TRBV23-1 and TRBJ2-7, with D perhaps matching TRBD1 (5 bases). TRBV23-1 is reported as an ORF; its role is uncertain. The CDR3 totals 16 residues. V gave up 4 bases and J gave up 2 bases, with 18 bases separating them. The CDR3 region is CASSPNSDSHAYEQYF. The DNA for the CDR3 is TGCGCCAGCAGTCCTAACTCCGACAGTCACGCCTACGAGCAGTACTTC.

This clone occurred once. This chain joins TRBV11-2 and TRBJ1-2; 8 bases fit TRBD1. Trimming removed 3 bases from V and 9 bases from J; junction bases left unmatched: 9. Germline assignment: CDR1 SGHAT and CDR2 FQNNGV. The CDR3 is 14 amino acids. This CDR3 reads CASSFAGQGRSYTF. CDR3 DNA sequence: TGTGCCAGCAGCTTCGCCGGACAGGGTAGAAGCTACACCTTC.

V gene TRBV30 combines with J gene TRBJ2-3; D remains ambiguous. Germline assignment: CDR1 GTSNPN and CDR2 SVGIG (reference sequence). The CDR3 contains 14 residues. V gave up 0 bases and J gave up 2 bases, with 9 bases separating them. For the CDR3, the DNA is TGTGCCTGGAGTGTAGGGCTGAACACAGATACGCAGTATTTT. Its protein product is CAWSVGLNTDTQYF.

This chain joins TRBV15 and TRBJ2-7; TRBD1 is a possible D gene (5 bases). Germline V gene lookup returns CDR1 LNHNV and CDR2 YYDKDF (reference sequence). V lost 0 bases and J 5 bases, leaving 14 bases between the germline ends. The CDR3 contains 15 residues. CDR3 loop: CATSRDLRQLDEQYF. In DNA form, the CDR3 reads TGTGCCACCAGCAGAGATCTAAGACAGTTAGACGAGCAGTACTTC.

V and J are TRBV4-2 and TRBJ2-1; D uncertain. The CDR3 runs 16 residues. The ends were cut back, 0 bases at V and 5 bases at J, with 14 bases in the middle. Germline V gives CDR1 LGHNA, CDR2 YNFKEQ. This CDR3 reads CASSQDLSRSDNEQFF. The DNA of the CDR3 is TGTGCCAGCAGCCAAGATCTTAGCAGGAGTGACAATGAGCAGTTCTTC.

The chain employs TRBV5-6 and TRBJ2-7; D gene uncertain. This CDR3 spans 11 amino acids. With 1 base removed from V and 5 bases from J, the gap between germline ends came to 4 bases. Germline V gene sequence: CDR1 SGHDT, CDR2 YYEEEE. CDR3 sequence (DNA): TGTGCCAGCAGCTTGACCGACGAGCAGTACTTC. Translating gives CASSLTDEQYF.

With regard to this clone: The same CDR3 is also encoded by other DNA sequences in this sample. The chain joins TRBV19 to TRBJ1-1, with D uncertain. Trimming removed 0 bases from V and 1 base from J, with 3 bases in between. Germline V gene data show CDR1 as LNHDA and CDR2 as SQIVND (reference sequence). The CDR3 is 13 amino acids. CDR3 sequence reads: CASSIDRNTEAFF. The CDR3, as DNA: TGTGCCAGTAGTATAGACAGGAACACTGAAGCTTTCTTT.

CDR3 in amino acids: CASSLGAQGGTDTQYF. The CDR3, as DNA: TGCGCCAGCAGCTTAGGAGCGCAGGGGGGGACAGATACGCAGTATTTT. The genes are TRBV5-1 and TRBJ2-3, with D perhaps being TRBD1 or TRBD2 (7 bases each). Trimming shortened V by 2 bases and J by 3 bases, and 16 bases separated the two germline ends. The CDR3 runs to 16 residues. Germline V lookup: CDR1 SGHRS, CDR2 YFSETQ.

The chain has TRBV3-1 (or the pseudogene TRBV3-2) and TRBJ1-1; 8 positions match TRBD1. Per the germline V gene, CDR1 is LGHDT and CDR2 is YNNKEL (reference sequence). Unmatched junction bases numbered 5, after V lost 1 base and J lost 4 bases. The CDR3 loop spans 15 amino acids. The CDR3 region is CASSQVAGGITEAFF. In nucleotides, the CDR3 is TGTGCCAGCAGCCAAGTGGCAGGGGGCATCACTGAAGCTTTCTTT.

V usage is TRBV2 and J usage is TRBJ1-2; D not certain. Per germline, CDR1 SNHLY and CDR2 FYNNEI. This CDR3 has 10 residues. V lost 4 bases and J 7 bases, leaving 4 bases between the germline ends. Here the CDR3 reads CASSGAGYTF. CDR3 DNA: TGTGCCAGCAGTGGGGCTGGCTACACCTTC.

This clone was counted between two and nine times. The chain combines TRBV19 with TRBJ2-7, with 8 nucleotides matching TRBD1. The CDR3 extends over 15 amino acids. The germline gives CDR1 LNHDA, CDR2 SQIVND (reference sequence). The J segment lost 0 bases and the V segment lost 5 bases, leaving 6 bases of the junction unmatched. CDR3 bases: TGTGCCAGTAGTCCTCGACAGGGGCCCTCCTACGAGCAGTACTTC. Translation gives CASSPRQGPSYEQYF.

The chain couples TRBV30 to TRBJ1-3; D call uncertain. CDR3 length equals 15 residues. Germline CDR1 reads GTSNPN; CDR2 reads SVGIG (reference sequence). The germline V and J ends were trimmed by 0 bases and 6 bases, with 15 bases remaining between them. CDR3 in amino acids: CAWSVRGRPPNTIYF. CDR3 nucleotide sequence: TGTGCCTGGAGTGTACGAGGCCGACCGCCAAACACCATATATTTT. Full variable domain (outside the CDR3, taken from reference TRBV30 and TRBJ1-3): SQTIHQWPATLVQPVGSPLSLECTVEGTSNPNLYWYRQAAGRGLQLLFYSVGIGQISSEVPQNLSASRPQDRQFILSSKKLLLSDSGFYLCAWSVRGRPPNTIYFGEGSWLTVV.

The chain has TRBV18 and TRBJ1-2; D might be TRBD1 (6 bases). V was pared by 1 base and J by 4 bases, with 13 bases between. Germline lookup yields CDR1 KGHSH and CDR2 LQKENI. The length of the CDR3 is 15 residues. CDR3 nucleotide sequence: TGTGCCAGCTCACCACAGGAACAGGGAGGCTATGGCTACACCTTC. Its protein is CASSPQEQGGYGYTF.

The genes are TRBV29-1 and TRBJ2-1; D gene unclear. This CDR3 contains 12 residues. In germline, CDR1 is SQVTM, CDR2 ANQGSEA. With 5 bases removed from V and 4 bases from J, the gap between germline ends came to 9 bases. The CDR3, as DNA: TGCAGCGTTCCGAAGAAATACAATGAGCAGTTCTTC. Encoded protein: CSVPKKYNEQFF.

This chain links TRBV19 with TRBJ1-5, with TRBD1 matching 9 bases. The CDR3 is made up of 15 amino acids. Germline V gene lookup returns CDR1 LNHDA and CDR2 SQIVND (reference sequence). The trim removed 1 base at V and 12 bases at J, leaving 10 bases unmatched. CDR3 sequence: CASSIAWGQGNRQHF. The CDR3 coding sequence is TGTGCCAGTAGTATAGCTTGGGGACAGGGAAATCGCCAGCATTTT.

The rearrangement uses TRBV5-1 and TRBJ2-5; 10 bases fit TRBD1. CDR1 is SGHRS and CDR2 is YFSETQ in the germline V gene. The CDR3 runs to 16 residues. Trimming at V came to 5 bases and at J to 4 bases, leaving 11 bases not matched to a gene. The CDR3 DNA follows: TGCGCCAGCAGTGGCCGAGGACAGGGGGTTTTAGAGACCCAGTACTTC. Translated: CASSGRGQGVLETQYF.